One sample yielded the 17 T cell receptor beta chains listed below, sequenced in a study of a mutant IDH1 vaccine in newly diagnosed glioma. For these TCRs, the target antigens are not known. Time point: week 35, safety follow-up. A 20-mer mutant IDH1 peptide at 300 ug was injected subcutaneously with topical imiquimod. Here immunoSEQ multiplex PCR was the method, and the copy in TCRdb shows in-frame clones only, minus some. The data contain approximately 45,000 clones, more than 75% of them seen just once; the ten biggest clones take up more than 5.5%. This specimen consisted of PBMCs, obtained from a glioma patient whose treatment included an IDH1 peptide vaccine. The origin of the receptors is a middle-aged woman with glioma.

CDR3 residues: CASSPIGGTQYF. In DNA, the CDR3 is TGTGCCAGCAGCCCAATCGGCGGGACCCAGTACTTC. The chain combines TRBV5-4 with TRBJ2-5; the D is unclear. With 4 bases removed from V and 7 bases from J, the gap between germline ends came to 11 bases. The CDR3 runs 12 residues. CDR1 and CDR2 from the germline V gene are SGHNT and YYREEE (reference sequence).

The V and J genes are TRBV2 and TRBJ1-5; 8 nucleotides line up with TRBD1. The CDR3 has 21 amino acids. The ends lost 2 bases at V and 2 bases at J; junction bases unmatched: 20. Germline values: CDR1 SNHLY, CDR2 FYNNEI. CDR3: CASSEWGARQGYEDGNQPQHF. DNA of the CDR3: TGTGCCAGCAGTGAATGGGGCGCGAGACAGGGGTATGAAGACGGCAATCAGCCCCAGCATTTT. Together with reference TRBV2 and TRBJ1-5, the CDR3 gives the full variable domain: EPEVTQTPSHQVTQMGQEVILRCVPISNHLYFYWYRQILGQKVEFLVSFYNNEISEKSEIFDDQFSVERPDGSNFTLKIRSTKLEDSAMYFCASSEWGARQGYEDGNQPQHFGDGTRLSIL.

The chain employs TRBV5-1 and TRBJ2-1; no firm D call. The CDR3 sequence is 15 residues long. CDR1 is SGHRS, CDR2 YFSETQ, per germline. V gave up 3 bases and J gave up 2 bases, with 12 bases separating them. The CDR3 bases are TGCGCCAGCAGCTCGACCGACGGCACCTACAATGAGCAGTTCTTC. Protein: CASSSTDGTYNEQFF.

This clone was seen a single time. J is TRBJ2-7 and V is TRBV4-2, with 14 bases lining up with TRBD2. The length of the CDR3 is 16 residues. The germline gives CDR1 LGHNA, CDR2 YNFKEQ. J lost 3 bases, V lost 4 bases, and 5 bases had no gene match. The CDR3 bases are TGTGCCAGCAGCCCACGTGGGACTAGCGGGAGCTACGAGCAGTACTTC. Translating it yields CASSPRGTSGSYEQYF.

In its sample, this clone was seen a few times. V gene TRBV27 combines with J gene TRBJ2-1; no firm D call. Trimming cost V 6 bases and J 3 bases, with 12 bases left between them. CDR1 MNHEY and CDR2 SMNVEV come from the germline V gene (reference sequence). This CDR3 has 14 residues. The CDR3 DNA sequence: TGTGCCAGCAGCCGGCCCCCTCACTACAATGAGCAGTTCTTC. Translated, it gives CASSRPPHYNEQFF.

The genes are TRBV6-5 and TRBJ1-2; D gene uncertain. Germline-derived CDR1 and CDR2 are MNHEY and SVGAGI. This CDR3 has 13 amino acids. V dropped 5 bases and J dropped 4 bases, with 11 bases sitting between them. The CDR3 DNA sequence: TGTGCCAGCAGTCCCATTTCTCCCTATGGCTACACCTTC. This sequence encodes CASSPISPYGYTF.

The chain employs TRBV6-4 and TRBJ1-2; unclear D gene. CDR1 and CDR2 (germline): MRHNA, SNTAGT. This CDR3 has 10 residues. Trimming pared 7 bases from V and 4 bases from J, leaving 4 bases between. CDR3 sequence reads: CASTRYGYTF. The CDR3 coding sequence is TGTGCCAGCACTCGCTATGGCTACACCTTC.

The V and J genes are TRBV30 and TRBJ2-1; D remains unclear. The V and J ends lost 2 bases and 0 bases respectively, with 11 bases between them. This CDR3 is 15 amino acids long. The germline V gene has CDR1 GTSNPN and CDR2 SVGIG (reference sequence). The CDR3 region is CAWSQVASSYNEQFF. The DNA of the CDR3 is TGTGCCTGGAGTCAGGTGGCAAGCTCCTACAATGAGCAGTTCTTC.

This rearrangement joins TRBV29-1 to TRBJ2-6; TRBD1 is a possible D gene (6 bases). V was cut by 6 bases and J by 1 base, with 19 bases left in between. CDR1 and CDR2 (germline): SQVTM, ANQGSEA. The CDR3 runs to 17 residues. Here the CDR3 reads CSVGHLRGESGANVLTF. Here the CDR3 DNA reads TGCAGCGTGGGACACTTGAGAGGGGAATCTGGGGCCAACGTCCTGACTTTC.

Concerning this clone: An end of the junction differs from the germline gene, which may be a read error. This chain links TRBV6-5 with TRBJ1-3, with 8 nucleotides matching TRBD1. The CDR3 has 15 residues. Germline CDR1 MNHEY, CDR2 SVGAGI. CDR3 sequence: CASSRDRSSGSTIYF. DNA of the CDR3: TGTGCCAGCAGCCGGGACAGGTCCTCTGGAAGCACCATATATTTT.

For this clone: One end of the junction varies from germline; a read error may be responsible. CDR3 nucleotides: TGTGCTAGCAGCGCCGGAGCGGATGAAAAACTGTTTTTT. Amino acid sequence: CASSAGADEKLFF. The rearrangement joins TRBV7-7 to TRBJ1-4; no clear D gene. The CDR3 has 13 amino acids. The germline gives CDR1 SSHAT, CDR2 FNYEAQ (reference sequence).

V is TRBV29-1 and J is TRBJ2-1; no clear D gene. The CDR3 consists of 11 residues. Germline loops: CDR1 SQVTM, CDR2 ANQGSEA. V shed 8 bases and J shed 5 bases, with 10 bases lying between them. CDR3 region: CSPRSDNEQFF. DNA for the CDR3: TGCAGCCCCCGGTCCGACAATGAGCAGTTCTTC.

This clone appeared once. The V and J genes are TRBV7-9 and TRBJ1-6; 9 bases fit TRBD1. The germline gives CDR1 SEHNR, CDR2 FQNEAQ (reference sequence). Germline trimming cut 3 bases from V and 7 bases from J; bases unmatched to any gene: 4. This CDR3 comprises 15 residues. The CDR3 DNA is TGTGCCAGCAGCTTGGGACAGGGTCTCAATTCACCCCTCCACTTT. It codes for CASSLGQGLNSPLHF.

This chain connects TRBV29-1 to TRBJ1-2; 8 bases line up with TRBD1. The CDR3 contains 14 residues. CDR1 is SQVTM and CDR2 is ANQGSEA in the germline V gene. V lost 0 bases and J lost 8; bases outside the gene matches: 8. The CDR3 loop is CSVEDRGQGAGYTF. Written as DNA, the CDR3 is TGCAGCGTTGAAGATCGTGGGCAGGGGGCCGGCTACACCTTC.

The CDR3 nucleotides read TGTGCCAGCAGTGAATTTGAGACCCAGTACTTC. Its translation: CASSEFETQYF. The chain joins TRBV6-1 to TRBJ2-5, with D hard to call. This CDR3 comprises 11 residues. Per germline, CDR1 MNHNS and CDR2 SASEGT. Trimming took 2 bases from V and 5 from J, leaving 3 bases between them.

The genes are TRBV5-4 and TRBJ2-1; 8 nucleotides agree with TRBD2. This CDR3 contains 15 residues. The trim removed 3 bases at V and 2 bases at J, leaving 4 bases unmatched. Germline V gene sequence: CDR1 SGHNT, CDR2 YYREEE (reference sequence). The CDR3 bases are TGTGCCAGCAGCTATACACTAGCGGCCTACAATGAGCAGTTCTTC. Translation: CASSYTLAAYNEQFF. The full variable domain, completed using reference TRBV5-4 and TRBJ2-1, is ETGVTQSPTHLIKTRGQQVTLRCSSQSGHNTVSWYQQALGQGPQFIFQYYREEENGRGNFPPRFSGLQFPNYSSELNVNALELDDSALYLCASSYTLAAYNEQFFGPGTRLTVL.

CDR3 in amino acids: CASSEEGLAGGVRDTQYF. In nucleotides, the CDR3 is TGTGCCAGCAGTGAAGAGGGACTAGCGGGGGGGGTCAGAGATACGCAGTATTTT. The gene calls are TRBV6-1 and TRBJ2-3, with 16 bases lining up with TRBD2. This CDR3 contains 18 residues. J lost 5 bases, V lost 1 base, and 6 bases had no gene match. CDR1 is MNHNS and CDR2 is SASEGT in the germline V gene.